This entry concerns a single T cell receptor beta chain. The antigen is not known. The data belong to a study of OX40 agonist ivuxolimab in advanced cancers. Study findings and constraints: In the expanded peripheral T cells, antigen specificity was never determined.

Germline-derived CDR1 and CDR2 are LGHNA and YNFKEQ. V shed 4 bases and J shed 1 base, with 11 bases lying between them. The length of the CDR3 is 15 residues. Some clones are missing from TCRdb's copy, which holds only in-frame ones; the method was immunoSEQ multiplex PCR. The profile shows some 42,000 clones, about 81% of them singletons. This material consisted of CD4+ or CD8+ T cells sorted from blood, taken in a trial of the OX40 agonist ivuxolimab. The gene calls are TRBV4-2 and TRBJ2-1; TRBD1 is a possible D gene (5 bases). This TCR was sampled from an adult with an advanced solid tumor such as melanoma, head and neck, liver or kidney cancer. In nucleotides, the CDR3 is TGTGCCAGCAGCCCGACAGCTTTGTCCTACAATGAGCAGTTCTTC. Translating gives CASSPTALSYNEQFF.